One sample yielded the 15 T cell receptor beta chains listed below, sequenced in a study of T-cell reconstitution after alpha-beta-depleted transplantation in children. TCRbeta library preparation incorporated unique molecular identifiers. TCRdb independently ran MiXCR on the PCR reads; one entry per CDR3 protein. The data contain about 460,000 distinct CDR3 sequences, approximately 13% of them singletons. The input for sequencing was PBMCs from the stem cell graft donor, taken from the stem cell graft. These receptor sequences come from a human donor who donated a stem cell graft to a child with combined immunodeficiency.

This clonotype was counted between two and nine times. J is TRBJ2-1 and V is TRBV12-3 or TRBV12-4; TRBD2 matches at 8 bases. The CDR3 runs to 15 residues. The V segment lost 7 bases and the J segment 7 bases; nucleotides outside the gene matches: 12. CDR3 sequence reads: CASTLEAGVVNEQFF. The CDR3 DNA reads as TGTGCCAGCACCCTGGAAGCGGGAGTGGTTAATGAGCAGTTCTTC.

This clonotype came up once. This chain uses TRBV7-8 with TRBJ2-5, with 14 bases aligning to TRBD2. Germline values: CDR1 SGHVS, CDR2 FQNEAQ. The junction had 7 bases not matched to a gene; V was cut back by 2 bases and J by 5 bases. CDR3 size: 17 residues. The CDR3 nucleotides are TGTGCCAGCAGCTTATTTGGACTAGCGGGGGGTAGGGAGACCCAGTACTTC. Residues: CASSLFGLAGGRETQYF.

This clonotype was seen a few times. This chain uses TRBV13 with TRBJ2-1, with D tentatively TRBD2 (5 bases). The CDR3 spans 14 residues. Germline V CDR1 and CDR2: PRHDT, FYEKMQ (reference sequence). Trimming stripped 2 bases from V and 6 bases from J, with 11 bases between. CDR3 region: CASSLPYRGNEQFF. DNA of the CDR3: TGTGCCAGCAGCTTACCCTACCGGGGCAATGAGCAGTTCTTC.

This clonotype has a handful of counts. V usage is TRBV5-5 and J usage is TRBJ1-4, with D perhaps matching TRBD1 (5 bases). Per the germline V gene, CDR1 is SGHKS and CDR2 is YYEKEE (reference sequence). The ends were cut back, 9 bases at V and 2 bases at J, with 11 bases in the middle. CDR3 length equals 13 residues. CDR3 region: CANHRITNEKLFF. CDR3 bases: TGTGCCAACCACAGGATTACTAATGAAAAACTGTTTTTT.

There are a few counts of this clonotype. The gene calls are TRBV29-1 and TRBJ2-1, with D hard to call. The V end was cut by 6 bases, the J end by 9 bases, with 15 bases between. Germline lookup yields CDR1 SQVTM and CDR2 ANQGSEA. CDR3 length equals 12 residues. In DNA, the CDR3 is TGCAGCGTACACACGACCTTCCCTGAGCAGTTCTTC. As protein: CSVHTTFPEQFF.

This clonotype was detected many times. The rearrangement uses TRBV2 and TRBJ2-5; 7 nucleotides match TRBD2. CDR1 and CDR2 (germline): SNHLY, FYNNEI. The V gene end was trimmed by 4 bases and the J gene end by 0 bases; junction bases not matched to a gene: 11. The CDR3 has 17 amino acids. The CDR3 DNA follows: TGTGCCAGCAGTGGGGCAGCGACTAGCCTGTACCAAGAGACCCAGTACTTC. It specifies CASSGAATSLYQETQYF.

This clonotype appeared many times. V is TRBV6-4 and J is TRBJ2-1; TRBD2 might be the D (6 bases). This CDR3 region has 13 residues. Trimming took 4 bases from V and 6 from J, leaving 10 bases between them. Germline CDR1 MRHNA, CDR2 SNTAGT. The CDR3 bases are TGTGCCAGCAGTGTGACTAGTCGCAATGAGCAGTTCTTC. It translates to CASSVTSRNEQFF.

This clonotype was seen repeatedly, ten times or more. The CDR3 sequence: CAISAPSYNEQFF. The CDR3 DNA reads as TGTGCCATCTCTGCGCCCTCCTACAATGAGCAGTTCTTC. V and J are TRBV10-3 and TRBJ2-1; D is ambiguous. V was shortened by 8 bases and J by 0 bases, with 8 bases between the two germline ends. The CDR3 spans 13 residues. Per the germline V gene, CDR1 is ENHRY and CDR2 is SYGVKD.

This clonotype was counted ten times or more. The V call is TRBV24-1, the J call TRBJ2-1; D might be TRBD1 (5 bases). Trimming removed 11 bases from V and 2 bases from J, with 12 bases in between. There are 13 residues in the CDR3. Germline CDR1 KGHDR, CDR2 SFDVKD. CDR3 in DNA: TGTGCCATCCAGGGAAGCGCCTACAATGAGCAGTTCTTC. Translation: CAIQGSAYNEQFF.

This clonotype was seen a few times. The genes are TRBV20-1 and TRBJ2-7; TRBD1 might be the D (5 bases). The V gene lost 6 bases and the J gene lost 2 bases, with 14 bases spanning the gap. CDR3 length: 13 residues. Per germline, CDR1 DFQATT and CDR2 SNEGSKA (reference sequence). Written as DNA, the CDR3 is TGCAGTGCCCCTGGGGCAGGTCCCTACGAGCAGTACTTC. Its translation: CSAPGAGPYEQYF.

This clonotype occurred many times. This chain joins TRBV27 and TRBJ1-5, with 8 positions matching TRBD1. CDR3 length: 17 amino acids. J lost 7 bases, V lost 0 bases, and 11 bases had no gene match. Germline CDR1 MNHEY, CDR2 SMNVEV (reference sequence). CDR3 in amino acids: CASSLSGQGALGQPQHF. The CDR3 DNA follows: TGTGCCAGCAGTTTATCGGGCCAGGGGGCGCTGGGACAGCCCCAGCATTTT.

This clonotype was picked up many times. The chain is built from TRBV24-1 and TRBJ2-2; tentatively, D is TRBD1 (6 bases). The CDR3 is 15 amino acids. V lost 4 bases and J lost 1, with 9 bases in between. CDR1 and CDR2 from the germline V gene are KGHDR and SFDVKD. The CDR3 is CATSDTDRNTGELFF. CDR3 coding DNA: TGTGCCACCAGTGACACGGACAGGAACACCGGGGAGCTGTTTTTT.

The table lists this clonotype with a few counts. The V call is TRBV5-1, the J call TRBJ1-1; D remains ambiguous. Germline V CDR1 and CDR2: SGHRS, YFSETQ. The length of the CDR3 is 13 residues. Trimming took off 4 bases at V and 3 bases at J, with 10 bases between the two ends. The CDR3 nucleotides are TGCGCCAGCAGCCTTCCGACGGACACTGAAGCTTTCTTT. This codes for CASSLPTDTEAFF.

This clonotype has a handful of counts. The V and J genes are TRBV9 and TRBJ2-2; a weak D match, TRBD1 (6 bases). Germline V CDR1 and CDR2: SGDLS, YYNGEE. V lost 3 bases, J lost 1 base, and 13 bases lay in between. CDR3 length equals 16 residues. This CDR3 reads CASSGLGTKNTGELFF. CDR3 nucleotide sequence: TGTGCCAGCAGCGGGTTAGGGACAAAGAACACCGGGGAGCTGTTTTTT.

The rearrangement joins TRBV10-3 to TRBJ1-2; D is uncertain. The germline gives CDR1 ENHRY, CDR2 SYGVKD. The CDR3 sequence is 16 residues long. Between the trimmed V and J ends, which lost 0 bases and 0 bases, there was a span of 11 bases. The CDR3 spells CAISESRNSPNYGYTF. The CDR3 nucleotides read TGTGCCATCAGTGAGTCGAGGAACAGCCCTAACTATGGCTACACCTTC.